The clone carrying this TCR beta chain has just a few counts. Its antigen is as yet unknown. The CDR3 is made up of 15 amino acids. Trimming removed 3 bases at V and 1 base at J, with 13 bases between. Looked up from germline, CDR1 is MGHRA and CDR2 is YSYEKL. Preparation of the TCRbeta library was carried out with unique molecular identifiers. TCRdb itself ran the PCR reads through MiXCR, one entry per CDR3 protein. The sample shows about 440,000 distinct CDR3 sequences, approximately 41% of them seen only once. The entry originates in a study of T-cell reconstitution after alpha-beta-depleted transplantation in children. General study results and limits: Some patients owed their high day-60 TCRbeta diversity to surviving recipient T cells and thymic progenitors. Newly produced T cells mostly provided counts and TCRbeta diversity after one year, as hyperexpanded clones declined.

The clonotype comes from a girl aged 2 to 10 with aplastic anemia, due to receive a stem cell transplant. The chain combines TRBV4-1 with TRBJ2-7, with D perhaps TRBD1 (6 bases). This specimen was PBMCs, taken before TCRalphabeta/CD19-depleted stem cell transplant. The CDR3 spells CASSQSTDRSYEQYF. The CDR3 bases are TGCGCCAGCAGCCAGTCGACGGACAGATCCTACGAGCAGTACTTC.